This is a list of T cell receptor beta chains from one sample in a study of shared T cell receptors in the human thymus. TCRdb's copy holds only in-frame clones and misses some; the assay was immunoSEQ multiplex PCR. The top ten clones hold about 0.011% of a sample with approximately 730,000 clones, 70% to 90% of them seen once. The sample also formed part of further work on human thymus T cells.

Sequencing input: thymocytes. All receptors derive from a girl under three years old with a congenital heart defect. Each CDR3 is given with its conserved first and last residue. Fields, in order: J gene, D gene, clone size, V gene, CDR3 protein, CDR3 DNA. A D gene is named only where the DNA matches it firmly. Where a row states a size, it is once, few, many or the class of an expanded clone; other rows omit it.

TRBJ2-3,.,.,TRBV5-6,CASSLAGTRDTDTQYF,TGTGCCAGCAGCTTGGCCGGGACACGGGACACAGATACGCAGTATTTT
TRBJ2-7,TRBD1,.,TRBV9,CASGDRDHEQYF,TGTGCCAGCGGGGACAGGGACCACGAGCAGTACTTC
TRBJ2-7,.,.,TRBV27,CASLGTGTPYEQYF,TGTGCCAGCCTAGGAACAGGAACCCCCTACGAGCAGTACTTC
TRBJ1-2,.,.,TRBV6-5,CASSLGGVGYTF,TGTGCCAGCAGTTTAGGGGGGGTGGGCTACACCTTC
TRBJ2-3,.,once,TRBV6-5,CASTTRDTQYF,TGTGCCAGCACGACTCGGGATACGCAGTATTTT
TRBJ1-2,.,.,TRBV6-6,CASRPRDGYTF,TGTGCCAGCAGACCCAGGGATGGCTACACCTTC
TRBJ1-3,.,.,TRBV28,CASSDPGGSGNTIYF,TGTGCCAGCAGCGACCCCGGGGGCTCTGGAAACACCATATATTTT
TRBJ1-1,.,.,TRBV14,CASRRSGGNTEAFF,TGTGCCAGCAGGAGGTCCGGTGGGAACACTGAAGCTTTCTTT
TRBJ2-1,.,.,TRBV4-1,CASSHTGLSLSSYNEQFF,TGCGCCAGCAGCCATACAGGACTATCGCTAAGCTCCTACAATGAGCAGTTCTTC
TRBJ1-1,.,.,TRBV20-1,CSAGPLWNFF,TGCAGTGCGGGGCCCCTCTGGAACTTCTTT
TRBJ1-1,.,.,TRBV20-1,CSARWEGAFF,TGCAGTGCTAGGTGGGAGGGAGCTTTCTTT
TRBJ1-1,TRBD1,.,TRBV5-8,CASSLQGVSEAFF,TGTGCCAGCAGCTTACAGGGGGTATCTGAAGCTTTCTTT
TRBJ1-2,.,.,TRBV4-3,CASSVDATGNSAGYTF,TGCGCCAGCAGCGTCGATGCGACGGGAAATTCGGCTGGCTACACCTTC
TRBJ2-5,.,.,TRBV7-9,CASSLVGETQYF,TGTGCCAGCAGCTTAGTCGGGGAGACCCAGTACTTC
TRBJ1-5,.,.,TRBV10-2,CASSGQFNQPQHF,TGCGCCAGCAGTGGGCAGTTCAATCAGCCCCAGCATTTT
TRBJ2-7,TRBD1,.,TRBV7-2,CASSETRIKTGDFYEQYF,TGTGCCAGCAGCGAAACCCGGATTAAGACAGGGGATTTCTACGAGCAGTACTTC
TRBJ2-5,TRBD2,.,TRBV10-1,CASSECGTRGGGGAGETQYF,TGCGCCAGCAGTGAGTGCGGCACCCGGGGAGGCGGGGGGGCGGGAGAGACCCAGTACTTC
TRBJ2-7,TRBD1,.,TRBV27,CASSLEGQGPAYEQYF,TGTGCCAGCAGTTTAGAGGGACAGGGGCCTGCCTACGAGCAGTACTTC
TRBJ1-3,.,.,TRBV9,CASSVDSHGNTIYF,TGTGCCAGCAGCGTCGACAGCCATGGAAACACCATATATTTT
TRBJ1-3,.,.,TRBV6-1,CASGKDRPRLSGNTIYF,TGTGCCAGCGGTAAAGACAGGCCGCGTCTCTCTGGAAACACCATATATTTT
TRBJ1-6,.,.,TRBV9,CASSERGHDPYNSPLHF,TGTGCCAGCAGCGAGAGGGGACACGACCCCTATAATTCACCCCTCCACTTT
TRBJ1-4,TRBD1,once,TRBV5-1,CASSYGQGNNEKLFF,TGCGCCAGCAGCTATGGACAGGGTAATAATGAAAAACTGTTTTTT
TRBJ1-2,TRBD1,.,TRBV19,CASRTGGRGYTF,TGTGCCAGTAGAACAGGGGGCCGCGGCTACACCTTC
TRBJ1-6,TRBD1,.,TRBV5-1,CASSFRQGGSYNSPLHF,TGCGCCAGCAGTTTTCGACAGGGCGGCTCCTATAATTCACCCCTCCACTTT
TRBJ1-1,TRBD1,.,TRBV9,CASSVVGTVGMNTEAFF,TGTGCCAGCAGCGTAGTGGGGACAGTTGGAATGAACACTGAAGCTTTCTTT
TRBJ2-1,.,.,TRBV27,CASSIKQPRGRQDEQFF,TGTGCCAGCAGCATAAAACAACCGCGGGGGCGGCAGGATGAGCAGTTCTTC
TRBJ1-1,.,.,TRBV5-6,CASSLRWERGWTEAFF,TGTGCCAGCAGCTTGAGGTGGGAGCGGGGGTGGACTGAAGCTTTCTTT